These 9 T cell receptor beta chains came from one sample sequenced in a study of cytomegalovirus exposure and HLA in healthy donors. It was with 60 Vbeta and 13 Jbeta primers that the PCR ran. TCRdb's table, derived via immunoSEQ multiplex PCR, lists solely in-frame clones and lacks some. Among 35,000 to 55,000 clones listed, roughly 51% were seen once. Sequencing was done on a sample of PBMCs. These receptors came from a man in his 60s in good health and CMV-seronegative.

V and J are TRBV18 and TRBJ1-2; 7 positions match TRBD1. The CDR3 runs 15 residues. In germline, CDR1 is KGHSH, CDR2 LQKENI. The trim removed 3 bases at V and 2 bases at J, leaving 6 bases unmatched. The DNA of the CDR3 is TGTGCCAGCTCACCGTCCCGGACAGGAAACTATGGCTACACCTTC. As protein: CASSPSRTGNYGYTF. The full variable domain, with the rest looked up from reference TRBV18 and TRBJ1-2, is NAGVMQNPRHLVRRRGQEARLRCSPMKGHSHVYWYRQLPEEGLKFMVYLQKENIIDESGMPKERFSAEFPKEGPSILRIQQVVRGDSAAYFCASSPSRTGNYGYTFGSGTRLTVV.

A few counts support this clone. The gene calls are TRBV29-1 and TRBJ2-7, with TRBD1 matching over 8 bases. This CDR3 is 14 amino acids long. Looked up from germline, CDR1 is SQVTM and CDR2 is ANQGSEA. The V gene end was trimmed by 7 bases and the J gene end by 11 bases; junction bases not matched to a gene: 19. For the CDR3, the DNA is TGCAGCGCATCTGCCTATGGACAGGGCCTAAGGGAGTACTTC. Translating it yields CSASAYGQGLREYF.

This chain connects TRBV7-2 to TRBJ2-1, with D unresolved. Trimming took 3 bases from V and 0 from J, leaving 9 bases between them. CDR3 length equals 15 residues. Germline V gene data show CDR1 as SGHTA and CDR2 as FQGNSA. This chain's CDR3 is CASSFGQSSYNEQFF. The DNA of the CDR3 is TGTGCCAGCAGCTTCGGTCAAAGCTCCTACAATGAGCAGTTCTTC.

The DNA of the CDR3 is TGTGCCTGGAGTGCCCCACGCGGGCCGTTCACTGAAGCTTTCTTT. Encoded protein: CAWSAPRGPFTEAFF. This chain uses TRBV30 with TRBJ1-1; D not resolved. V lost 1 base and J 4 bases, leaving 16 bases between the germline ends. Germline V gene data show CDR1 as GTSNPN and CDR2 as SVGIG (reference sequence). The CDR3 has 15 residues.

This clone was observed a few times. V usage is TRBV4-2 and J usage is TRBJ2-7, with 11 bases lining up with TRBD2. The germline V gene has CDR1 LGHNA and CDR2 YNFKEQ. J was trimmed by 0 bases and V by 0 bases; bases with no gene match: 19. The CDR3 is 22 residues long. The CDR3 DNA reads TGTGCCAGCAGCCAAGATCAGGACTTTACTAGCGGGGGCCGGAGGAGCTCCTACGAGCAGTACTTC. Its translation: CASSQDQDFTSGGRRSSYEQYF.

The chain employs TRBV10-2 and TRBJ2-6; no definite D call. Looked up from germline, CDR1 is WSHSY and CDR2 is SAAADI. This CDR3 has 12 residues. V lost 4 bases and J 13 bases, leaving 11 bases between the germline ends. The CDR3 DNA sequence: TGCGCCAGCAGTGGAAGCGTCGGGGTCCTGACTTTC. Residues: CASSGSVGVLTF.

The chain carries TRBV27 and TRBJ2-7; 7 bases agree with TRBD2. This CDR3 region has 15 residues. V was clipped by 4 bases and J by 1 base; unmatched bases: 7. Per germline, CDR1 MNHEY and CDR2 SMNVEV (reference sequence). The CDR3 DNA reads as TGTGCCAGCAGTTCTCCGGGACTACCATCCTACGAGCAGTACTTC. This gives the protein CASSSPGLPSYEQYF.

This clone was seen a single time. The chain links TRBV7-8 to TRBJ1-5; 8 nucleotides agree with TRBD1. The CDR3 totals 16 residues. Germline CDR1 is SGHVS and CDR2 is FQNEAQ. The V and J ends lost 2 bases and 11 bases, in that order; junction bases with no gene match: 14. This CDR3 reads CASSLNPTGALGSQHF. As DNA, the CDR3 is TGTGCCAGCAGCTTAAACCCGACAGGGGCCCTAGGGTCCCAGCATTTT.

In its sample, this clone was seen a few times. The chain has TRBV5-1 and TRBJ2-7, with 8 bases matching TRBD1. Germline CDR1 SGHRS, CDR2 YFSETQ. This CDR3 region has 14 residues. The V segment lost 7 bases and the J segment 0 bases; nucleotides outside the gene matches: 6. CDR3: CASVLGQGSYEQYF. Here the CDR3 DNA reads TGCGCCAGCGTCCTCGGACAGGGCTCCTACGAGCAGTACTTC.